This T cell receptor (beta chain) was profiled in a study of T-cell memory formation after mild COVID-19. The CDR3 consists of 14 residues. CDR1 and CDR2 (germline): KGHDR, SFDVKD. V was clipped by 9 bases and J by 3 bases; unmatched bases: 6. This clonotype came up a few times. Using its own MiXCR run on the 5' RACE reads, TCRdb lists one record per CDR3 protein. Among about 160,000 distinct CDR3 sequences, roughly 31% were seen once, and the ten largest hold more than 10%. The rearrangement links TRBV24-1 to TRBJ2-1, with 8 bases aligning to TRBD1. Material for sequencing was PBMCs or a T cell subset sorted from them (not recorded which). The sequence was obtained from an adult woman who had mild COVID-19 (a few samples of this study predate the infection). Cell type and time point are not known. CDR3 nucleotide sequence: TGTGCCACCCGAGACAGGGGACTCTACAATGAGCAGTTCTTC. Translated, it gives CATRDRGLYNEQFF.